The rows below give T cell receptor beta chains drawn from one sample of a study of blood T cells in healthy people across ages. TCRdb independently ran MiXCR on the 5' RACE reads; one entry per CDR3 protein. This sample has about 930,000 distinct CDR3 sequences, with under 35% found just once. The sample was also linked to a second study, of T cells of mothers and their children.

Sequenced sample: blood. Every receptor here comes from a middle-aged woman in good health. CDR3s include the opening cysteine and the closing phenylalanine or tryptophan. Fields, in order: D gene, J gene, V gene, clone size, CDR3 protein, CDR3 DNA. D genes are given only for firm matches. Some rows mark clone size as missing; the rest say once, few, many or name a class of expanded clone.

D: -; J: TRBJ2-7; V: TRBV9; size: -; CDR3: CASSPRDFDYEQYF; DNA: TGTGCCAGCAGCCCCCGGGACTTCGACTACGAGCAGTACTTC
D: TRBD2; J: TRBJ2-2; V: TRBV7-2; size: many; CDR3: CASSPLSGGAGGELFF; DNA: TGTGCCAGCAGCCCGCTTAGCGGGGGGGCAGGCGGGGAGCTGTTTTTT
D: -; J: TRBJ2-4; V: TRBV3-1; size: few; CDR3: CASSQVASLAKNIQYF; DNA: TGTGCCAGTAGCCAAGTGGCTAGCCTAGCCAAAAACATTCAGTACTTC
D: -; J: TRBJ2-1; V: TRBV5-4; size: -; CDR3: CASSLHPAGNEQFF; DNA: TGTGCCAGCAGCTTGCACCCTGCGGGAAATGAGCAGTTCTTC
D: -; J: TRBJ2-7; V: TRBV29-1; size: -; CDR3: CSVDAGGYEQYF; DNA: TGCAGCGTTGATGCGGGCGGATACGAGCAGTACTTC
D: TRBD2; J: TRBJ2-7; V: TRBV20-1; size: few; CDR3: CSAVSGTSVSYEQYF; DNA: TGCAGTGCTGTTTCCGGGACTAGCGTTTCCTACGAGCAGTACTTC
D: TRBD1; J: TRBJ1-2; V: TRBV6-5; size: -; CDR3: CASSSGQGQPNYGYTF; DNA: TGTGCCAGCAGTTCCGGACAGGGGCAGCCTAACTATGGCTACACCTTC
D: TRBD2; J: TRBJ2-7; V: TRBV7-8; size: -; CDR3: CASSLALAGGSYEQYF; DNA: TGTGCCAGCAGCTTAGCTCTAGCGGGAGGATCCTACGAGCAGTACTTC
D: -; J: TRBJ1-5; V: TRBV7-3; size: -; CDR3: CANSVGVDQPQHF; DNA: TGTGCCAACAGCGTCGGGGTTGATCAGCCCCAGCATTTT
D: -; J: TRBJ1-1; V: TRBV10-3; size: -; CDR3: CAISESTRGRAEAFF; DNA: TGTGCCATCAGTGAGTCGACTCGGGGCAGGGCTGAAGCTTTCTTT
D: -; J: TRBJ2-1; V: TRBV7-9; size: many; CDR3: CASSSSGGDNEQFF; DNA: TGTGCCAGCAGCTCATCCGGCGGAGACAATGAGCAGTTCTTC
D: -; J: TRBJ1-1; V: TRBV6-6; size: -; CDR3: CASHGGRAEAFF; DNA: TGTGCCAGCCACGGCGGGAGGGCTGAAGCTTTCTTT
D: -; J: TRBJ2-1; V: TRBV30; size: -; CDR3: CAWSPSGHLNNEQFF; DNA: TGTGCCTGGAGTCCAAGCGGCCACCTTAACAATGAGCAGTTCTTC
D: TRBD2; J: TRBJ2-5; V: TRBV27; size: -; CDR3: CASSLVLAGGPQETQYF; DNA: TGTGCCAGCAGTTTAGTCCTAGCGGGGGGACCCCAAGAGACCCAGTACTTC
D: -; J: TRBJ1-5; V: TRBV20-1; size: -; CDR3: CSAIRGQSSNQPQHF; DNA: TGCAGTGCCATCAGGGGACAAAGTAGCAATCAGCCCCAGCATTTT
D: -; J: TRBJ1-2; V: TRBV7-2; size: -; CDR3: CTSSLPGRPNYGYTF; DNA: TGTACCAGCAGCTTACCGGGACGGCCCAACTATGGCTACACCTTC
D: -; J: TRBJ2-1; V: TRBV20-1; size: many; CDR3: CSARRDGLKFF; DNA: TGCAGTGCTAGGCGGGACGGACTAAAGTTCTTC
D: TRBD2; J: TRBJ2-1; V: TRBV2; size: -; CDR3: CASSEGTTGDEQFF; DNA: TGTGCCAGCAGTGAGGGGACTACCGGGGATGAGCAGTTCTTC
D: -; J: TRBJ1-6; V: TRBV20-1; size: -; CDR3: CSAPGLAGTNSPLHF; DNA: TGCAGTGCACCTGGGTTGGCAGGGACCAATTCACCCCTCCACTTT